This TCR beta chain comes out of a study of PD-L1 blockade in urothelial cancer. Study-level information: The patients had undergone anywhere from 0 to 3 prior chemotherapy regimens. The researchers analyzed blood 3 weeks (second dose) and 6 weeks after treatment start. Blood yielded a median of around 150,000 T cells per sample.

Measured with immunoSEQ multiplex PCR; TCRdb has only the in-frame clones, and not every one. This table has 80,000 to 130,000 clones, roughly nine tenths appearing once. As to this clone: Its antigen is not identified.

Broader study findings: By 3 weeks, tumor-associated blood clones had expanded more in durable-benefit patients.

The TCR originated in a woman older than 75 with urothelial cancer. Specimen: PBMCs, collected around atezolizumab (anti-PD-L1) treatment.

DNA for the CDR3: TGCGCCAGCAGTACATGGGGGGGCGAGCAGTACTTC. As protein: CASSTWGGEQYF. This chain joins TRBV10-1 and TRBJ2-7, with 7 positions matching TRBD2. CDR1 is WNHNN and CDR2 is SYGVQD in the germline V gene (reference sequence). This CDR3 is 12 amino acids long. V was clipped by 5 bases and J by 6 bases; unmatched bases: 4.